Included here is one T cell receptor (beta chain) sequence, with context. Its cognate antigen is unknown. The ends were cut back, 4 bases at V and 5 bases at J, with 8 bases in the middle. The CDR3 totals 12 residues. Germline V gene lookup returns CDR1 MGHDK and CDR2 SYGVNS. This sample stems from a study of T cells in localized non-small cell lung cancer. Study-level points and caveats: Blood T cell density predicted longer survival; adjacent-lung clonality, shorter. The study found T cell clonality highest in uninvolved adjacent lung, above tumor. Appearances in adjacent lung were noted for a median approximately 61 of the top 100 tumor clones.

Repertoires were generated with immunoSEQ multiplex PCR, while TCRdb's copy carries only in-frame clones and drops some. The sample yields about 7,000 clones, approximately 50% seen once. The sequence derives from an older female donor with stage I lung adenocarcinoma. Sample: lymph node tissue, taken before any cancer treatment. This chain links TRBV25-1 with TRBJ1-1, with D hard to call. This CDR3 reads CASSGLGTEAFF. In DNA form, the CDR3 reads TGTGCCAGCAGTGGCTTAGGAACTGAAGCTTTCTTT.